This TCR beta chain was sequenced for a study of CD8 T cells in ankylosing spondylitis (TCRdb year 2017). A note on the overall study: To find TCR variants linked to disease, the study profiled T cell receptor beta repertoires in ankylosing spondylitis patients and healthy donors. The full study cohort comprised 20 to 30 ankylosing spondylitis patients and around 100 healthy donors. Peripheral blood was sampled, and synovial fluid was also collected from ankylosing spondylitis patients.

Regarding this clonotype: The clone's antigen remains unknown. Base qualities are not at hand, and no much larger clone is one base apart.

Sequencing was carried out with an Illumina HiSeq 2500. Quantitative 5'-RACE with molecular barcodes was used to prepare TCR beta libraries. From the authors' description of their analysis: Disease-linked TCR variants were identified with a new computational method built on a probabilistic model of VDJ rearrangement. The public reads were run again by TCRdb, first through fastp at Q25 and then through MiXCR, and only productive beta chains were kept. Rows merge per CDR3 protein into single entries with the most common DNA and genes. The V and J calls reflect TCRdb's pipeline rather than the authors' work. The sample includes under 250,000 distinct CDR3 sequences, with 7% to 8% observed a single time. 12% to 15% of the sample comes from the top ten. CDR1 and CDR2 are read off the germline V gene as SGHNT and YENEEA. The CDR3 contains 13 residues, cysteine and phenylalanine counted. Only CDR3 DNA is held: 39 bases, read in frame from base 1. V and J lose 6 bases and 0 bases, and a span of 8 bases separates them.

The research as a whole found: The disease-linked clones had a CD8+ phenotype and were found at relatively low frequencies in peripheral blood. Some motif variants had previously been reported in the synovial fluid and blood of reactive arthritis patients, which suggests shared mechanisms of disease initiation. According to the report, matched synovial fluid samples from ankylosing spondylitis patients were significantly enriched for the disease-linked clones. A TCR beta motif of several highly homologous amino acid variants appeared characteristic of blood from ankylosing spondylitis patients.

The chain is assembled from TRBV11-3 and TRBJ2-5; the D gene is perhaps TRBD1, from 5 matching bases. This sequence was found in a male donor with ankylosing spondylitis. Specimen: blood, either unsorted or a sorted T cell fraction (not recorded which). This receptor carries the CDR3 CASRTVYQETQYF. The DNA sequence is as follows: TGTGCCAGCAGGACAGTGTACCAAGAGACCCAGTACTTC.